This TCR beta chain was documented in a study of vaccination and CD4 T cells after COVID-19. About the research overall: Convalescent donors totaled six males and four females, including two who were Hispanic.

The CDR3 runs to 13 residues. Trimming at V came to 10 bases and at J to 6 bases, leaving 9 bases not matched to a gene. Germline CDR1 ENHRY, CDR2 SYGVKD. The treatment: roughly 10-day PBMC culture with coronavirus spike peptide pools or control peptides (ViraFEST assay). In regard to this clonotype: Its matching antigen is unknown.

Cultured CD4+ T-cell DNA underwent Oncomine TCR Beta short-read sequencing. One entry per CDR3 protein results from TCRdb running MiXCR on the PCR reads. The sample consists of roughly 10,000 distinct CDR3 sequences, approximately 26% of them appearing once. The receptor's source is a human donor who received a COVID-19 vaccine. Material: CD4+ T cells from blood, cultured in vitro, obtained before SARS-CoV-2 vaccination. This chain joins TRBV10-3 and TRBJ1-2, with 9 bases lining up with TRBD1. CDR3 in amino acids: CATSYRGRDGYTF. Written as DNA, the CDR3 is TGTGCCACCTCCTACAGGGGGCGCGATGGCTACACCTTC.